Described below is a single T cell receptor beta chain sequence and its context. The CDR3 sequence is 12 residues long. From germline, CDR1 is MNHEY and CDR2 SVGEGT. With 5 bases removed from V and 5 bases from J, the gap between germline ends came to 9 bases. The source of the sample is a study of blood T cell repertoires in COVID-19. Study overall: COVID-19 samples, acute and convalescent, were from the United States, Italy and Spain. From T cells, B-cell-depleted T cells, or PBMCs came the material, which was cDNA or gDNA.

As originally analysed: Reference gene primers were amplified, and this amplification served to estimate nucleated cell counts. Assay used: immunoSEQ multiplex PCR; TCRdb lists only in-frame clones, some missing. Clone size and V and J calls were adopted from that table, with D and trimming inferred from the DNA. This sample has some 330,000 clones; roughly 90% occur once, and the top ten carry 4%. Sequenced material: peripheral blood. The rearrangement joins TRBV6-2 or TRBV6-3 to TRBJ1-2; D gene unclear. The receptor was derived from a woman aged 45-59 years with active or convalescent COVID-19. The CDR3 protein is CASSTYGYGYTF. The CDR3 coding sequence is TGTGCCAGCAGTACCTACGGTTATGGCTACACCTTC.